The T cell receptor beta chain described here comes from a study of blood T cell repertoires in COVID-19. About the research overall: Acute and convalescent COVID-19 specimens originated in the United States, Italy and Spain. PBMCs, B-cell-depleted T cells, or T cells provided the cDNA or gDNA that made up the material.

Under the authors' procedure: Using reference gene primer amplification, nucleated cell counts were estimated. Some clones are missing from TCRdb's copy, which holds only in-frame ones; the method was immunoSEQ multiplex PCR. V, J and clone size are taken as reported in that table, and D and trimming were inferred from the DNA itself. The sample carries 210,000 or so clones, less than 85% recorded once. CDR1 is SNHLY and CDR2 is FYNNEI in the germline V gene. The CDR3 loop spans 15 amino acids. V dropped 7 bases and J dropped 5; count of bases not matched to a gene: 11. The sequencing sample was made of peripheral blood. This sequence was found in a man aged 45-60 years who had recovered from COVID-19. V and J are TRBV2 and TRBJ1-2; 9 bases fit TRBD1. In DNA form, the CDR3 reads TGTGCCAGCAATCAAGTGGGGACAGGGATATATGGCTACACCTTC. This gives the protein CASNQVGTGIYGYTF.